The sequence of this TCR beta chain was determined in a study of T cell changes during pregnancy in multiple sclerosis. A few counts support this clone. Trimming took 0 bases from V and 1 from J, leaving 7 bases between them. Germline V CDR1 and CDR2: SGDLS, YYNGEE. The CDR3 contains 14 residues. Clones were sequenced by immunoSEQ multiplex PCR, and TCRdb holds only the in-frame ones, with some missing. The sample yields approximately 53,000 clones, around 92% seen once. The sequences come from CD4+ T cells from peripheral blood mononuclear cells, collected in the third trimester of pregnancy. This sequence joins TRBV9 and TRBJ1-1; D uncertain. The TCR originated in a female donor with multiple sclerosis, enrolled in a pregnancy study. The CDR3 is CASSVGLANTEAFF. DNA of the CDR3: TGTGCCAGCAGCGTAGGATTGGCGAACACTGAAGCTTTCTTT.